The 11 T cell receptor beta chains below come from one sample, sequenced in a study of identical twins. TCRdb recomputed calls from the 5' RACE reads with MiXCR, one row per CDR3 protein. The sample consists of fewer than 550,000 distinct CDR3 sequences, around 15% of them appearing once. The same sample was also studied in work on yellow fever vaccine responses in identical twins.

Sequencing input: CD4+ T cells sorted from blood. These receptor sequences come from a woman under 30 in good health.

The chain is built from TRBV7-2 and TRBJ1-1; D gene unclear. The CDR3 loop spans 14 amino acids. Germline loops: CDR1 SGHTA, CDR2 FQGNSA. The V and J ends lost 5 bases and 1 base respectively, with 11 bases between them. CDR3 in amino acids: CASSTRAPNTEAFF. DNA of the CDR3: TGTGCCAGCAGCACCCGAGCTCCGAACACTGAAGCTTTCTTT.

V is TRBV6-1 and J is TRBJ2-2; a weak D match, TRBD2 (6 bases). V lost 9 bases to trimming and J lost 4 bases, with 15 bases between them. Germline CDR1 and CDR2: MNHNS and SASEGT. The CDR3 contains 14 residues. The CDR3 DNA reads as TGTGCCAGTCTCAGACTAGTATTCACCGGGGAGCTGTTTTTT. Protein sequence: CASLRLVFTGELFF.

This clonotype was picked up a small number of times. A read error may account for a junction end that differs from germline. The chain is built from TRBV18 and TRBJ2-7; 7 positions match TRBD1. Germline V gene lookup returns CDR1 KGHSH and CDR2 LQKENI. The CDR3 runs to 13 residues. The CDR3 spells CASSPQGIYEQYF. CDR3 coding DNA: TGTGCCAGCTCCCCACAGGGGATATACGAGCAGTACTTC. Full variable domain (outside the CDR3, taken from reference TRBV18 and TRBJ2-7): NAGVMQNPRHLVRRRGQEARLRCSPMKGHSHVYWYRQLPEEGLKFMVYLQKENIIDESGMPKERFSAEFPKEGPSILRIQQVVRGDSAAYFCASSPQGIYEQYFGPGTRLTVT.

This clonotype has just a few counts. The chain employs TRBV9 and TRBJ1-4; 10 bases align to TRBD1. CDR3 length: 15 residues. Germline loops: CDR1 SGDLS, CDR2 YYNGEE. The J segment lost 5 bases and the V segment lost 0 bases, leaving 1 base of the junction unmatched. CDR3 bases: TGTGCCAGCAGCGTAGCGGGACAGGGGAATGAAAAACTGTTTTTT. Its translation is CASSVAGQGNEKLFF.

This clonotype was observed a few times. The rearrangement joins TRBV6-1 to TRBJ1-2, with TRBD1 matching over 7 bases. CDR1 and CDR2 (germline): MNHNS, SASEGT. The CDR3 has 14 residues. With 5 bases clipped from V and 4 bases from J, the junction kept 7 bases outside the gene matches. CDR3 nucleotide sequence: TGTGCCAGCAGTCGACGGGCAGGGGGCTATGGCTACACCTTC. Translating gives CASSRRAGGYGYTF.

There are a few counts of this clonotype. V usage is TRBV27 and J usage is TRBJ2-7, with D possibly being TRBD1 (5 bases). Trimming left V 6 bases short and J 9 bases short, with 24 bases between. The germline V gene has CDR1 MNHEY and CDR2 SMNVEV (reference sequence). This CDR3 spans 15 amino acids. The CDR3 is CASSTLGAASLGQYF. The CDR3 DNA follows: TGTGCCAGCAGCACACTTGGGGCAGCCTCCTTAGGGCAGTACTTC.

To note about this clonotype: This may arise from a read error, as a much more abundant clone is one base away. V usage is TRBV7-2 and J usage is TRBJ2-3; D remains unclear. The CDR3 consists of 14 residues. The germline gives CDR1 SGHTA, CDR2 FQGNSA. Here the CDR3 reads CASSLDGFTDTRYF. The CDR3 DNA follows: TGTGCCAGCAGCTTAGACGGGTTCACAGATACGCGGTATTTT.

This clonotype came up a few times. The gene calls are TRBV29-1 and TRBJ2-3; 14 bases are a match to TRBD2. Germline-derived CDR1 and CDR2 are SQVTM and ANQGSEA. This CDR3 has 15 residues. V dropped 7 bases and J dropped 3; count of bases not matched to a gene: 6. The CDR3 protein is CSADGLAGGTDTQYF. The CDR3 DNA follows: TGCAGCGCCGACGGACTAGCGGGAGGTACAGATACGCAGTATTTT.

This clonotype came up many times. The chain links TRBV5-1 to TRBJ2-1, with 7 nucleotides matching TRBD2. Germline CDR1 SGHRS, CDR2 YFSETQ. The CDR3 sequence is 16 residues long. With V trimmed by 4 bases and J by 7 bases, 14 bases remained unmatched. For the CDR3, the DNA is TGCGCCAGCAGCCCGGGGGGTGGATGGGCAGAGAATGAGCAGTTCTTC. This encodes CASSPGGGWAENEQFF. Full variable domain (missing parts from reference TRBV5-1 and TRBJ2-1): KAGVTQTPRYLIKTRGQQVTLSCSPISGHRSVSWYQQTPGQGLQFLFEYFSETQRNKGNFPGRFSGRQFSNSRSEMNVSTLELGDSALYLCASSPGGGWAENEQFFGPGTRLTVL.

This chain uses TRBV11-2 with TRBJ2-1; TRBD2 matches 9 bases. Germline CDR1 and CDR2: SGHAT and FQNNGV. This CDR3 spans 20 amino acids. The junction had 13 bases not matched to a gene; V was cut back by 1 base and J by 0 bases. The CDR3 is CASSLVWLAGEPDSYNEQFF. In nucleotides, the CDR3 is TGTGCCAGCAGCTTAGTTTGGTTAGCGGGAGAACCGGACTCCTACAATGAGCAGTTCTTC.

The rearrangement links TRBV3-1 to TRBJ2-5; a possible D gene is TRBD2 (6 bases). V was cut by 4 bases and J by 2 bases, with 17 bases left in between. The germline gives CDR1 LGHDT, CDR2 YNNKEL (reference sequence). The CDR3 sequence is 16 residues long. In DNA, the CDR3 is TGTGCCAGCAGCCCCTCGGGACTGGGGACTCAAGAGACCCAGTACTTC. Protein sequence: CASSPSGLGTQETQYF.